The next 21 T cell receptor beta chains were all read from a single sample in a study of T cell responses to AZD1222 COVID-19 vaccine. Profiling relied on immunoSEQ multiplex PCR, and the TCRdb table lists in-frame clones only, not all of them. The table shows approximately 84,000 clones, with over 75% occurring only once. Sequencing used peripheral blood, obtained 28 days after the second AZD1222 dose. The source is an adult who received the AZD1222 COVID-19 vaccine.

The J gene is TRBJ2-1, the V gene TRBV11-2; 10 positions match TRBD2. Germline assignment: CDR1 SGHAT and CDR2 FQNNGV. With V trimmed by 4 bases and J by 10 bases, 4 bases remained unmatched. This CDR3 contains 13 residues. The CDR3 DNA follows: TGTGCCAGCAGCTCTCTAGCGGGAGTGGAGCAGTTCTTC. It yields the protein CASSSLAGVEQFF.

V is TRBV20-1 and J is TRBJ1-2, with 10 bases lining up with TRBD1. Looked up from germline, CDR1 is DFQATT and CDR2 is SNEGSKA (reference sequence). Unmatched junction bases numbered 6, after V lost 3 bases and J lost 5 bases. This CDR3 has 14 residues. The CDR3 coding sequence is TGCAGTGCTAGTCCTGGACAGGGGGAATATGGCTACACCTTC. This translates into CSASPGQGEYGYTF.

J is TRBJ2-5 and V is TRBV5-5, with D unclear. Germline V gene lookup returns CDR1 SGHKS and CDR2 YYEKEE (reference sequence). The CDR3 length is 17 residues. V was shortened by 1 base and J by 3 bases, with 19 bases between the two germline ends. Here the CDR3 reads CASSLLSVSLGKETQYF. The CDR3 nucleotides read TGTGCCAGCAGCTTGTTGTCTGTGAGCCTGGGAAAAGAGACCCAGTACTTC.

DNA for the CDR3: TGTGCCAGCAGCCAACAGGGGGGGTCGGCCCGCAATCAGCCCCAGCATTTT. This translates into CASSQQGGSARNQPQHF. The V gene is TRBV4-2, the J gene TRBJ1-5, with 7 nucleotides matching TRBD1. The CDR3 runs to 17 residues. The germline gives CDR1 LGHNA, CDR2 YNFKEQ. With V trimmed by 2 bases and J by 2 bases, 9 bases remained unmatched.

V usage is TRBV5-1 and J usage is TRBJ2-5; 7 bases are shared with TRBD1. Trimming took 4 bases from V and 4 from J; bases not matched to a gene: 7. CDR3 length: 14 amino acids. CDR1 is SGHRS and CDR2 is YFSETQ in the germline V gene. The CDR3 loop is CASSNHRGSETQYF. As DNA, the CDR3 is TGCGCCAGCAGCAACCACAGGGGTTCAGAGACCCAGTACTTC.

CDR3: CASSFDPGSYNEQFF. The CDR3 DNA follows: TGCGCCAGCAGCTTCGATCCCGGGTCCTACAATGAGCAGTTCTTC. This chain uses TRBV5-1 with TRBJ2-1; D is ambiguous. V dropped 2 bases and J dropped 1 base, with 10 bases sitting between them. The germline V gene encodes CDR1 SGHRS and CDR2 YFSETQ. The CDR3 totals 15 residues.

The rearrangement uses TRBV19 and TRBJ1-5; TRBD1 is a possible D gene (5 bases). V was clipped by 7 bases and J by 11 bases, with 15 bases between them. The CDR3 covers 12 residues. CDR1 and CDR2 from the germline V gene are LNHDA and SQIVND (reference sequence). DNA for the CDR3: TGTGCCAGTACCCAGGGAGTTAGGGCCCAGCATTTT. This codes for CASTQGVRAQHF. The variable domain in full, with the rest retrieved from reference TRBV19 and TRBJ1-5, is DGGITQSPKYLFRKEGQNVTLSCEQNLNHDAMYWYRQDPGQGLRLIYYSQIVNDFQKGDIAEGYSVSREKKESFPLTVTSAQKNPTAFYLCASTQGVRAQHFGDGTRLSIL.

The chain has TRBV6-5 and TRBJ2-2, with 9 bases matching TRBD2. Per the germline V gene, CDR1 is MNHEY and CDR2 is SVGAGI. The ends lost 2 bases at V and 10 bases at J; junction bases unmatched: 5. The CDR3 runs to 14 residues. The CDR3, as DNA: TGTGCCAGCAGTTACGATCTAGCGGGGACGGAGCTGTTTTTT. It yields the protein CASSYDLAGTELFF.

The chain has TRBV27 and TRBJ2-3; 8 bases map to TRBD2. From germline, CDR1 is MNHEY and CDR2 SMNVEV (reference sequence). The CDR3 is 16 amino acids. After removal of 1 base from V and 2 bases from J, the junction contained 5 bases not matched to a gene. This CDR3 reads CASSLLRGDFTDTQYF. DNA of the CDR3: TGTGCCAGCAGTTTATTGCGGGGGGACTTCACAGATACGCAGTATTTT.

This sequence joins TRBV12-3 or TRBV12-4 and TRBJ1-1; D unclear. The CDR3 length is 12 residues. Trimming took 7 bases from V and 1 from J, leaving 7 bases between them. The CDR3 coding sequence is TGTGCCAGCACTCGAAAGAACACTGAAGCTTTCTTT. This encodes CASTRKNTEAFF.

The sample holds one count of this clone. The gene calls are TRBV5-1 and TRBJ2-1; 8 bases map to TRBD2. The CDR3 consists of 15 residues. Germline V gives CDR1 SGHRS, CDR2 YFSETQ. V was pared by 0 bases and J by 5 bases, with 4 bases of the junction left unmatched. CDR3: CASSLGTSRNNEQFF. CDR3 nucleotides: TGCGCCAGCAGCTTGGGGACTAGCCGGAACAATGAGCAGTTCTTC.

V and J are TRBV28 and TRBJ1-1; 10 bases align to TRBD1. This CDR3 spans 15 amino acids. Germline CDR1 and CDR2: MDHEN and SYDVKM. V dropped 6 bases and J dropped 5; count of bases not matched to a gene: 9. The CDR3 is CASSPRQGASTEAFF. CDR3 DNA sequence: TGTGCCAGCAGCCCACGACAGGGGGCATCAACTGAAGCTTTCTTT.

V and J are TRBV28 and TRBJ1-5, with a possible D match to TRBD1 (6 bases). The CDR3 extends over 14 amino acids. Per the germline V gene, CDR1 is MDHEN and CDR2 is SYDVKM. V gave up 11 bases and J gave up 2 bases, with 16 bases separating them. CDR3 DNA sequence: TGTGCCTCGTTCGGGGGGGCCGGCAATCAGCCCCAGCATTTT. Its protein is CASFGGAGNQPQHF.

The chain carries TRBV15 and TRBJ2-7; D is ambiguous. With 1 base removed from V and 5 bases from J, the gap between germline ends came to 18 bases. Germline V gene data show CDR1 as LNHNV and CDR2 as YYDKDF (reference sequence). CDR3 length: 16 amino acids. The CDR3 sequence: CATSRGARAQFDEQYF. CDR3 DNA: TGTGCCACCAGCAGAGGAGCCCGGGCCCAGTTCGACGAGCAGTACTTC.

This clone was seen only once. The CDR3 DNA reads TGTGCCAGCAGTGAAGAACAGGATGAGCAGTTCTTC. Its protein product is CASSEEQDEQFF. The V gene is TRBV2, the J gene TRBJ2-1; a possible D gene is TRBD1 (5 bases). The CDR3 has 12 amino acids. Trimming left V 1 base short and J 8 bases short, with 6 bases between. Germline loops: CDR1 SNHLY, CDR2 FYNNEI.

The chain couples TRBV18 to TRBJ1-2; 9 nucleotides align to TRBD1. The CDR3 is made up of 13 amino acids. V gave up 5 bases and J gave up 6 bases; unmatched junction bases: 4. Germline CDR1 reads KGHSH; CDR2 reads LQKENI. CDR3 loop: CASSIQGADGYTF. DNA of the CDR3: TGTGCCAGCTCAATACAGGGGGCAGATGGCTACACCTTC.

V usage is TRBV5-1 and J usage is TRBJ1-6, with a possible D match to TRBD1 (5 bases). Trimming cost V 3 bases and J 7 bases, with 14 bases left between them. The CDR3 spans 15 residues. From germline, CDR1 is SGHRS and CDR2 YFSETQ. This CDR3 reads CASSSAGGGNSPLHF. The CDR3 DNA reads as TGCGCCAGCAGCTCCGCCGGTGGGGGAAATTCACCCCTCCACTTT.

This chain links TRBV6-5 with TRBJ1-2; D is ambiguous. CDR3 length: 15 residues. Trimming removed 5 bases from V and 6 bases from J, with 19 bases in between. Germline CDR1 MNHEY, CDR2 SVGAGI. CDR3 region: CASSPIIPASHGYTF. For the CDR3, the DNA is TGTGCCAGCAGTCCAATAATCCCGGCCAGCCATGGCTACACCTTC.

The genes are TRBV11-2 and TRBJ1-1, with a weak D call TRBD1 (5 bases). The CDR3 spans 14 residues. V shed 4 bases and J shed 0 bases, with 9 bases lying between them. CDR1 and CDR2 from the germline V gene are SGHAT and FQNNGV. For the CDR3, the DNA is TGTGCCAGCAGCTCAGACAGCTTGAACACTGAAGCTTTCTTT. Protein product: CASSSDSLNTEAFF.

The CDR3 DNA reads as TGTGCCACCAGTGGGAGGAGGGATTCCTACAATGAGCAGTTCTTC. Its translation is CATSGRRDSYNEQFF. J is TRBJ2-1 and V is TRBV24-1; a possible D gene is TRBD2 (6 bases). V lost 5 bases and J 1 base, leaving 11 bases between the germline ends. Looked up from germline, CDR1 is KGHDR and CDR2 is SFDVKD. The CDR3 has 15 residues.

The V call is TRBV6-6, the J call TRBJ1-1, with no clear D. In germline, CDR1 is MNHNY, CDR2 SVGAGI (reference sequence). The CDR3 sequence is 16 residues long. V was trimmed by 0 bases and J by 0 bases, leaving 11 bases between them. This CDR3 is CASSYSGPRMNTEAFF. In DNA, the CDR3 is TGTGCCAGCAGTTACTCAGGACCACGAATGAACACTGAAGCTTTCTTT.